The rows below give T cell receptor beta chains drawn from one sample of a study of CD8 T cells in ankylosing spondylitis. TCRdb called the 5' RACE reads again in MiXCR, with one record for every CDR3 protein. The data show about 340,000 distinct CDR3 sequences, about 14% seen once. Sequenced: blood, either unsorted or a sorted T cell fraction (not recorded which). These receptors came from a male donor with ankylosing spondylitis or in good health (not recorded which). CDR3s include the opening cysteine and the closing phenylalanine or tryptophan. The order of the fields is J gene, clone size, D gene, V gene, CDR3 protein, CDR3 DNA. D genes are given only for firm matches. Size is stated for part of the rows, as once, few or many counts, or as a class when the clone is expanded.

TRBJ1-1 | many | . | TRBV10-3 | CAIRGQTEAFF | TGTGCCATCCGTGGACAGACTGAAGCTTTCTTT
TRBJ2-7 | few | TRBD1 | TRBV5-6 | CASSSTGTGEGQYF | TGTGCCAGCAGCTCTACCGGGACAGGGGAAGGGCAGTACTTC
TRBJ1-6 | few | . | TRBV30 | CAWTEASPLHF | TGTGCCTGGACCGAGGCTTCACCCCTCCACTTT
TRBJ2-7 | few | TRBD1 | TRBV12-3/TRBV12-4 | CASTHSRQGQSYEQYF | TGTGCCAGCACCCACTCTCGACAGGGTCAGAGCTACGAGCAGTACTTC
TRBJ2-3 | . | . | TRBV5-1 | CASSLALLTSGPDTQYF | TGCGCCAGCAGCTTGGCCCTTCTGACCAGCGGTCCGGATACGCAGTATTTT
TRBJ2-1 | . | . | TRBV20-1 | CSAHAGTTYNEQFF | TGCAGTGCCCATGCCGGGACAACCTACAATGAGCAGTTCTTC
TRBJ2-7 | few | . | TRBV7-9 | CASSLAVTYTYEQYF | TGTGCCAGCAGCTTAGCGGTAACTTATACCTACGAGCAGTACTTC
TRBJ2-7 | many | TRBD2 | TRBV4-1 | CASSQADMGLAGGSEQYF | TGCGCCAGCAGCCAGGCCGACATGGGACTAGCGGGAGGAAGCGAGCAGTACTTC
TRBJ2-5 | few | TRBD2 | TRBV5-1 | CASSGISGPQETQYF | TGCGCCAGCAGCGGTATTAGCGGGCCCCAAGAGACCCAGTACTTC
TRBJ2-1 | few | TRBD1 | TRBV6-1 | CASSERWRQGGEQFF | TGTGCCAGCAGTGAAAGGTGGCGACAGGGCGGTGAGCAGTTCTTC
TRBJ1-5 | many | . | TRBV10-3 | CAISEEATSNQPQHF | TGTGCCATCAGTGAGGAGGCAACCAGCAATCAGCCCCAGCATTTT
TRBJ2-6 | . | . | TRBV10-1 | CASSDGGSGANVLTF | TGCGCCAGCAGTGACGGGGGCTCTGGGGCCAACGTCCTGACTTTC
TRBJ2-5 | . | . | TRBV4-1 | CASSQRRLGETQYF | TGCGCCAGCAGCCAAAGGAGGTTGGGGGAGACCCAGTACTTC
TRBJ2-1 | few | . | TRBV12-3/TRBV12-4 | CASSLDSYYDEQFF | TGTGCCAGCAGTTTAGACAGTTACTACGATGAGCAGTTCTTC
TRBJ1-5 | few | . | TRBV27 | CASSLWAADSNQPQHF | TGTGCCAGCAGTTTATGGGCGGCCGATAGCAATCAGCCCCAGCATTTT
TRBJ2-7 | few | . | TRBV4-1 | CASSSGVISSLRYF | TGCGCCAGCAGCTCAGGGGTAATATCCTCTCTTCGGTACTTC
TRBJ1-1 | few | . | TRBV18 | CASSQRQVQGTEAFF | TGTGCCAGCTCACAACGACAGGTTCAGGGAACTGAAGCTTTCTTT
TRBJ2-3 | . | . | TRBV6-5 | CASSYGRSTDTQYF | TGTGCCAGCAGTTACGGGCGAAGCACAGATACGCAGTATTTT
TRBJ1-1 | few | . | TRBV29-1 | CSVDWGDGRNTEAFF | TGCAGCGTTGATTGGGGGGACGGAAGGAACACTGAAGCTTTCTTT
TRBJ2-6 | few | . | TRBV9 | CASSVRTGALSGANVLTF | TGTGCCAGCAGCGTAAGAACGGGGGCCCTCTCTGGGGCCAACGTCCTGACTTTC
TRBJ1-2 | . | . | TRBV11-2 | CASSPWAVWGYTF | TGTGCCAGCAGCCCCTGGGCGGTGTGGGGCTACACCTTC
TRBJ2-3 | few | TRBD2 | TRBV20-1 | CSAGRLAGQDTQYF | TGCAGTGCTGGCCGACTAGCGGGGCAGGATACGCAGTATTTT